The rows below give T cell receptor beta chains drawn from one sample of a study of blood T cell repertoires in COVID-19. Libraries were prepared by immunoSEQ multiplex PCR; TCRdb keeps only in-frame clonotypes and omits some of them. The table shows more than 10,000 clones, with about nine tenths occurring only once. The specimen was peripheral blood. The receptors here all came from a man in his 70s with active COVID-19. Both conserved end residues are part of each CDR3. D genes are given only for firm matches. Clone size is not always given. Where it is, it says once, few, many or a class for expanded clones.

CDR3nt: TGTGCCAGCAGCCGGGATAGAGGAGAGACCCAGTACTTC; CDR3aa: CASSRDRGETQYF; j_gene: TRBJ2-5; d_gene: NA; abundance: NA; v_gene: TRBV11-2
CDR3nt: TGTGCCAGCAGCTGGGACAGGGCTGGAAACACCATATATTTT; CDR3aa: CASSWDRAGNTIYF; j_gene: TRBJ1-3; d_gene: TRBD1; abundance: NA; v_gene: TRBV5-4
CDR3nt: TGTGCCAGCAGCTTGGCTAGCGGGTTTCAAGAGACCCAGTACTTC; CDR3aa: CASSLASGFQETQYF; j_gene: TRBJ2-5; d_gene: TRBD2; abundance: NA; v_gene: TRBV11-2
CDR3nt: TGCAGCGTTACCGCCGTGCCCAGGGACACTGAAGCTTTCTTT; CDR3aa: CSVTAVPRDTEAFF; j_gene: TRBJ1-1; d_gene: NA; abundance: NA; v_gene: TRBV29-1
CDR3nt: TGTGCCAGCAGTTACTCGCGGATTCACACTGAAGCTTTCTTT; CDR3aa: CASSYSRIHTEAFF; j_gene: TRBJ1-1; d_gene: NA; abundance: NA; v_gene: TRBV6-5
CDR3nt: TGTGCCAGTAGTATAGAGGGGACTTTGAACACTGAAGCTTTCTTT; CDR3aa: CASSIEGTLNTEAFF; j_gene: TRBJ1-1; d_gene: NA; abundance: NA; v_gene: TRBV19
CDR3nt: TGTGCCATCCGACGAGGGCGAGACACCGGGGAGCTGTTTTTT; CDR3aa: CAIRRGRDTGELFF; j_gene: TRBJ2-2; d_gene: NA; abundance: NA; v_gene: TRBV10-3
CDR3nt: TGTGCCAGCAGCGTAGGCCTCGGCAGGGGCACAGATACGCAGTATTTT; CDR3aa: CASSVGLGRGTDTQYF; j_gene: TRBJ2-3; d_gene: NA; abundance: NA; v_gene: TRBV9
CDR3nt: TGCAGCGCAGAGGACAGGCTTTCCTACGAGCAGTACTTC; CDR3aa: CSAEDRLSYEQYF; j_gene: TRBJ2-7; d_gene: TRBD1; abundance: NA; v_gene: TRBV29-1
CDR3nt: TGTGCCAGCAGCTTAAACTACCTGAGCACAGATACGCAGTATTTT; CDR3aa: CASSLNYLSTDTQYF; j_gene: TRBJ2-3; d_gene: NA; abundance: NA; v_gene: TRBV7-9
CDR3nt: TGCGCCAGCAGCTTGACAGGGGGCGCGGAGGATGGCTACACCTTC; CDR3aa: CASSLTGGAEDGYTF; j_gene: TRBJ1-2; d_gene: TRBD1; abundance: few; v_gene: TRBV5-1
CDR3nt: TGTGCCAGCAGCCAAGATAGTAGCGCTGAAAACATTCAGTACTTC; CDR3aa: CASSQDSSAENIQYF; j_gene: TRBJ2-4; d_gene: NA; abundance: NA; v_gene: TRBV4-2
CDR3nt: TGCGCCAGCAGCTTGGATGCAGGGGGCACTGAAGCTTTCTTT; CDR3aa: CASSLDAGGTEAFF; j_gene: TRBJ1-1; d_gene: TRBD1; abundance: NA; v_gene: TRBV5-1
CDR3nt: TGTGCCAGCAGCCGACTAGCGGGAGGTGGAAATGAGCAGTTCTTC; CDR3aa: CASSRLAGGGNEQFF; j_gene: TRBJ2-1; d_gene: TRBD2; abundance: NA; v_gene: TRBV3-1/TRBV3-2
CDR3nt: TGTGCCAGCAGTGAGGCTGGGGGGATCACTGAAGCTTTCTTT; CDR3aa: CASSEAGGITEAFF; j_gene: TRBJ1-1; d_gene: NA; abundance: few; v_gene: TRBV2
CDR3nt: TGCGCCAGCAGCTTGGAGGGACTAGCGCCTACTGGGGGCAATGAGCAGTTCTTC; CDR3aa: CASSLEGLAPTGGNEQFF; j_gene: TRBJ2-1; d_gene: TRBD2; abundance: NA; v_gene: TRBV5-1
CDR3nt: TGTGCCAGCAGCCCCCGGCGCGGGACTTTCTACGAGCAGTACTTC; CDR3aa: CASSPRRGTFYEQYF; j_gene: TRBJ2-7; d_gene: NA; abundance: NA; v_gene: TRBV7-8
CDR3nt: TGTGCCACCAGCATGGGACTTGCTGAGCAGTTCTTC; CDR3aa: CATSMGLAEQFF; j_gene: TRBJ2-1; d_gene: NA; abundance: NA; v_gene: TRBV15